This T cell receptor (beta chain) was identified during a study of cytomegalovirus exposure and HLA in healthy donors. Study-wide results and limits: In a later analysis, V- and J-gene trimming of beta chains associated with a DCLRE1C missense variant, replicated independently. Per published reports, the classifier diagnosed cytomegalovirus status with high specificity and sensitivity.

Points on this clone: Its antigen is currently unknown.

Donors likely had unrecorded immune exposures despite being nominally healthy when sampled. Amplification used 60 Vbeta primers and 13 Jbeta primers. Repertoires were generated with immunoSEQ multiplex PCR, while TCRdb's copy carries only in-frame clones and drops some. The top ten clones hold about 0.58% of a sample with some 220,000 clones, roughly 79% of them seen once. Trimming removed 3 bases from V and 1 base from J; junction bases left unmatched: 8. The length of the CDR3 is 16 residues. CDR1 is SGHAT, CDR2 FQNNGV, per germline. This chain links TRBV11-2 with TRBJ2-5; 7 bases fit TRBD2. The sample taken for sequencing was PBMCs. The source is a woman aged 40 to 50 in good health and CMV-seronegative. CDR3 protein: CASSFMGGGIQETQYF. CDR3 coding DNA: TGTGCCAGCAGCTTTATGGGCGGGGGTATCCAAGAGACCCAGTACTTC.